The T cell receptor beta chain described here comes from a study of T cells after yellow fever vaccination. General study points: Clonotype sharing between CD4 and CD8 compartments was small. In post-booster samples, most primary-vaccination clones reappeared (approximately 95% CD4, around 87% CD8).

One entry per CDR3 protein results from TCRdb running MiXCR on the 5' RACE reads. The repertoire holds about 400,000 distinct CDR3 sequences, approximately 5.7% seen once, with approximately 15% in the top ten. CDR1 LGHNT and CDR2 FRNRAP come from the germline V gene. The CDR3 consists of 14 residues. Trimming removed 5 bases from V and 7 bases from J; junction bases left unmatched: 8. About this clonotype itself: The antigen remains undetermined.

The TCR originated in a man between 25 and 39 years old who received the YFV17D yellow fever vaccine. The chain is built from TRBV12-5 and TRBJ1-2, with 9 bases identical to TRBD1. Sequenced here: PBMCs, sampled 5 days after the yellow fever booster vaccination. The CDR3 DNA reads as TGTGCTAGTGGTGCGGGACAGGGTCGATTTGGCTACACCTTC. Residues: CASGAGQGRFGYTF.